This passage covers 18 T cell receptor beta chains from one sample sequenced in a study of T cell repertoires in cytomegalovirus infection. TCRdb fed the reads into MiXCR, producing one record per CDR3 protein. Counted here are hundreds of thousands of distinct CDR3 sequences, 35% occurring once; the ten biggest clones make up around 2.8%. The specimen was PBMCs. These receptors all come from a human donor in good health (CMV status not recorded). Some clones in this sample may be carry-over from other donors' samples.

Concerning this clonotype: Without the conserved terminal phenylalanine or tryptophan, this CDR3 likely stems from a read error. V usage is TRBV28 and J usage is TRBJ1-2; D is unresolved. Trimming removed 5 bases at V and 3 bases at J, with 10 bases between. The germline V gene has CDR1 MDHEN and CDR2 SYDVKM. This CDR3 is 13 amino acids long. The DNA of the CDR3 is TGTGCCAGCAGTCTCCACGGGGACTATGGCTACACCTTA. Its translation: CASSLHGDYGYTL.

This clonotype was recorded at least ten times. The CDR3 reads CASSPAHGNTGELFF. The CDR3 DNA is TGTGCCAGCAGCCCCGCTCACGGAAACACCGGGGAGCTGTTTTTT. The chain has TRBV7-2 and TRBJ2-2; D remains unclear. V lost 5 bases to trimming and J lost 2 bases, with 12 bases between them. Germline V gives CDR1 SGHTA, CDR2 FQGNSA. This CDR3 has 15 residues.

Remarks on this clonotype: Likely a read error: the CDR3 ends without its conserved phenylalanine or tryptophan. The genes are TRBV7-6 and TRBJ2-3; 7 bases match TRBD1. The CDR3 covers 18 residues. Germline CDR1 is SGHVS and CDR2 is FNYEAQ. CDR3 region: CASSLETGQPNLTETQYL. In DNA, the CDR3 is TGTGCCAGCAGCTTAGAGACGGGACAGCCGAACCTCACAGAAACGCAGTATTTG.

This clonotype was counted a few times. The gene calls are TRBV6-5 and TRBJ2-2; no clear D. Trimming removed 8 bases at V and 2 bases at J, with 21 bases between. CDR1 and CDR2 (germline): MNHEY, SVGAGI. The CDR3 sequence is 17 residues long. CDR3 in amino acids: CASSLTLWLFNTGELFF. The CDR3 nucleotides read TGTGCCAGCTCCCTTACCCTTTGGCTGTTTAACACCGGGGAGCTGTTTTTT.

This clonotype was detected ten times or more. The V gene is TRBV12-3 or TRBV12-4, the J gene TRBJ1-6, with 7 nucleotides matching TRBD1. The CDR3 runs 14 residues. The junction had 7 bases not matched to a gene; V was cut back by 7 bases and J by 7 bases. Written as DNA, the CDR3 is TGTGCCAGCAAAACCGGGGGACAGAATTCACCCCTCCACTTT. Translating it yields CASKTGGQNSPLHF.

The chain is built from TRBV7-2 and TRBJ2-1, with TRBD1 identical over 7 bases. CDR1 and CDR2 from the germline V gene are SGHTA and FQGNSA. The V segment lost 5 bases and the J segment 12 bases; nucleotides outside the gene matches: 7. The CDR3 totals 12 residues. The CDR3 DNA follows: TGTGCCAGCAGCCCTAGACAGGGATGGCAGTTCTTC. Its protein product is CASSPRQGWQFF. Supplemented by reference TRBV7-2 and TRBJ2-1, the full variable domain reads GAGVSQSPSNKVTEKGKDVELRCDPISGHTALYWYRQSLGQGLEFLIYFQGNSAPDKSGLPSDRFSAERTGGSVSTLTIQRTQQEDSAVYLCASSPRQGWQFFGPGTRLTVL.

This clonotype appeared once. This chain uses TRBV7-8 with TRBJ2-2, with D perhaps TRBD1 (6 bases). From germline, CDR1 is SGHVS and CDR2 FQNEAQ. This CDR3 has 15 amino acids. V was cut by 5 bases and J by 1 base, with 11 bases left in between. CDR3 in DNA: TGTGCCAGCAGCCATAGGACAGTGAACACCGGGGAGCTGTTTTTT. Its protein product is CASSHRTVNTGELFF.

Details on this clonotype: This sequence may be a read error, since a much larger clone differs from it by one base. J is TRBJ2-5 and V is TRBV6-6, with D maybe TRBD1 (6 bases). Germline values: CDR1 MNHNY, CDR2 SVGAGI (reference sequence). CDR3 size: 16 residues. The V end was cut by 0 bases, the J end by 7 bases, with 18 bases between. CDR3 amino acids: CASSYSNLGAPGTQYF. Here the CDR3 DNA reads TGTGCCAGCAGTTACTCGAATCTGGGGGCGCCCGGGACCCAGTACTTC.

The chain carries TRBV25-1 and TRBJ2-1; 11 nucleotides align to TRBD1. The CDR3 runs 14 residues. Per the germline V gene, CDR1 is MGHDK and CDR2 is SYGVNS. V dropped 6 bases and J dropped 6; count of bases not matched to a gene: 4. The CDR3: CASRGQGGSNEQFF. The CDR3 DNA sequence: TGTGCCAGCAGGGGACAGGGGGGGAGCAATGAGCAGTTCTTC.

The chain couples TRBV5-1 to TRBJ2-6, with 7 bases fitting TRBD1. The ends lost 3 bases at V and 0 bases at J; junction bases unmatched: 9. Germline CDR1 SGHRS, CDR2 YFSETQ. CDR3 length equals 18 residues. The CDR3 loop reads CASSSWDSSYSGANVLTF. DNA for the CDR3: TGCGCCAGCAGCTCATGGGACAGCTCTTACTCTGGGGCCAACGTCCTGACTTTC.

This clonotype occurred a few times. The chain uses TRBV7-8 and TRBJ1-4, with D possibly being TRBD1 (6 bases). This CDR3 has 15 residues. The germline V gene has CDR1 SGHVS and CDR2 FQNEAQ. V was trimmed by 5 bases and J by 1 base, leaving 11 bases between them. CDR3 coding DNA: TGTGCCAGCAGCCCTCCCAGGGGAACTAATGAAAAACTGTTTTTT. Protein product: CASSPPRGTNEKLFF.

The chain employs TRBV28 and TRBJ1-5, with D unresolved. V gave up 4 bases and J gave up 5 bases, with 15 bases separating them. This CDR3 is built from 15 residues. Germline loops: CDR1 MDHEN, CDR2 SYDVKM. CDR3 bases: TGTGCCAGCAGTTCCGAAGGGTTGGGTGATCAGCCCCAGCATTTT. Its translation is CASSSEGLGDQPQHF.

This clonotype was seen only once. This chain connects TRBV20-1 to TRBJ2-3, with D possibly being TRBD2 (5 bases). The CDR3 is 14 amino acids. Deletions cut 5 bases from V and 2 bases from J, with 14 bases between. Looked up from germline, CDR1 is DFQATT and CDR2 is SNEGSKA (reference sequence). The CDR3 DNA reads TGCAGTGCTCCGGGGTCACGGTTCACAGATACGCAGTATTTT. Translating it yields CSAPGSRFTDTQYF.

The chain is built from TRBV5-4 and TRBJ1-2; no reliable D call. The CDR3 spans 16 residues. Germline CDR1 SGHNT, CDR2 YYREEE (reference sequence). The V end lost 2 bases, the J end lost 0 bases, and 14 bases lay between the germline ends. CDR3 region: CASSFGWERANYGYTF. CDR3 sequence (DNA): TGTGCCAGCAGCTTCGGCTGGGAAAGAGCTAACTATGGCTACACCTTC.

V gene TRBV28 combines with J gene TRBJ1-3; 9 bases map to TRBD1. The germline gives CDR1 MDHEN, CDR2 SYDVKM. CDR3 length equals 16 residues. The V gene end was trimmed by 5 bases and the J gene end by 0 bases; junction bases not matched to a gene: 5. In DNA form, the CDR3 reads TGTGCCAGCAGTCCCGGGACAGGGCGCTCTGGAAACACCATATATTTT. It codes for CASSPGTGRSGNTIYF.

This clonotype was recorded a few times. The chain employs TRBV7-2 and TRBJ2-1; D is undetermined. This CDR3 spans 16 amino acids. Trimming took off 0 bases at V and 0 bases at J, with 9 bases between the two ends. Germline CDR1 reads SGHTA; CDR2 reads FQGNSA. This chain's CDR3 is CASSLALASSYNEQFF. In DNA form, the CDR3 reads TGTGCCAGCAGCTTAGCGCTTGCTAGCTCCTACAATGAGCAGTTCTTC.

The chain has TRBV20-1 and TRBJ2-6; D remains ambiguous. Per germline, CDR1 DFQATT and CDR2 SNEGSKA (reference sequence). V lost 0 bases and J 0 bases, leaving 6 bases between the germline ends. The CDR3 is made up of 15 amino acids. DNA of the CDR3: TGCAGTGCTAGAGAGAGTCTCTCTGGGGCCAACGTCCTGACTTTC. As protein: CSARESLSGANVLTF.

On this clonotype: Given a much more abundant clone one base away, this may be a read error. No conserved phenylalanine or tryptophan ends this CDR3, so it is likely a read error. The chain links TRBV7-8 to TRBJ2-1; D is unclear. V dropped 1 base and J dropped 3 bases, with 7 bases sitting between them. CDR1 and CDR2 (germline): SGHVS, FQNEAQ. The CDR3 is 14 amino acids. The CDR3 region has the DNA TGTGCCAGCAGCTTAGAAAACAGCTACAATGAGCAGTTCTTA. Protein: CASSLENSYNEQFL.